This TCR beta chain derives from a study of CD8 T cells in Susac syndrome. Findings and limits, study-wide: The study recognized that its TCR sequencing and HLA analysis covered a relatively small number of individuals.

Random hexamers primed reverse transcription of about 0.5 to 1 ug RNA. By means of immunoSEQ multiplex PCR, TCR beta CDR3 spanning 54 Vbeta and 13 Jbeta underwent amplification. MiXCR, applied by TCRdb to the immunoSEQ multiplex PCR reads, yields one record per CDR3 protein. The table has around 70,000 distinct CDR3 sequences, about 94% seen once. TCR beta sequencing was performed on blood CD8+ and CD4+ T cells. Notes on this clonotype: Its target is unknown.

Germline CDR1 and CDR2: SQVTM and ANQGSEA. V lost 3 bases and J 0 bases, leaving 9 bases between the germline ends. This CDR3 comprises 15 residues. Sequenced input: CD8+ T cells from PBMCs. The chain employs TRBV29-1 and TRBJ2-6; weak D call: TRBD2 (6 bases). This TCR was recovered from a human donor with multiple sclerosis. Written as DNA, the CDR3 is TGCAGCGTTGAGGGGGGTTACTCTGGGGCCAACGTCCTGACTTTC. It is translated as CSVEGGYSGANVLTF.